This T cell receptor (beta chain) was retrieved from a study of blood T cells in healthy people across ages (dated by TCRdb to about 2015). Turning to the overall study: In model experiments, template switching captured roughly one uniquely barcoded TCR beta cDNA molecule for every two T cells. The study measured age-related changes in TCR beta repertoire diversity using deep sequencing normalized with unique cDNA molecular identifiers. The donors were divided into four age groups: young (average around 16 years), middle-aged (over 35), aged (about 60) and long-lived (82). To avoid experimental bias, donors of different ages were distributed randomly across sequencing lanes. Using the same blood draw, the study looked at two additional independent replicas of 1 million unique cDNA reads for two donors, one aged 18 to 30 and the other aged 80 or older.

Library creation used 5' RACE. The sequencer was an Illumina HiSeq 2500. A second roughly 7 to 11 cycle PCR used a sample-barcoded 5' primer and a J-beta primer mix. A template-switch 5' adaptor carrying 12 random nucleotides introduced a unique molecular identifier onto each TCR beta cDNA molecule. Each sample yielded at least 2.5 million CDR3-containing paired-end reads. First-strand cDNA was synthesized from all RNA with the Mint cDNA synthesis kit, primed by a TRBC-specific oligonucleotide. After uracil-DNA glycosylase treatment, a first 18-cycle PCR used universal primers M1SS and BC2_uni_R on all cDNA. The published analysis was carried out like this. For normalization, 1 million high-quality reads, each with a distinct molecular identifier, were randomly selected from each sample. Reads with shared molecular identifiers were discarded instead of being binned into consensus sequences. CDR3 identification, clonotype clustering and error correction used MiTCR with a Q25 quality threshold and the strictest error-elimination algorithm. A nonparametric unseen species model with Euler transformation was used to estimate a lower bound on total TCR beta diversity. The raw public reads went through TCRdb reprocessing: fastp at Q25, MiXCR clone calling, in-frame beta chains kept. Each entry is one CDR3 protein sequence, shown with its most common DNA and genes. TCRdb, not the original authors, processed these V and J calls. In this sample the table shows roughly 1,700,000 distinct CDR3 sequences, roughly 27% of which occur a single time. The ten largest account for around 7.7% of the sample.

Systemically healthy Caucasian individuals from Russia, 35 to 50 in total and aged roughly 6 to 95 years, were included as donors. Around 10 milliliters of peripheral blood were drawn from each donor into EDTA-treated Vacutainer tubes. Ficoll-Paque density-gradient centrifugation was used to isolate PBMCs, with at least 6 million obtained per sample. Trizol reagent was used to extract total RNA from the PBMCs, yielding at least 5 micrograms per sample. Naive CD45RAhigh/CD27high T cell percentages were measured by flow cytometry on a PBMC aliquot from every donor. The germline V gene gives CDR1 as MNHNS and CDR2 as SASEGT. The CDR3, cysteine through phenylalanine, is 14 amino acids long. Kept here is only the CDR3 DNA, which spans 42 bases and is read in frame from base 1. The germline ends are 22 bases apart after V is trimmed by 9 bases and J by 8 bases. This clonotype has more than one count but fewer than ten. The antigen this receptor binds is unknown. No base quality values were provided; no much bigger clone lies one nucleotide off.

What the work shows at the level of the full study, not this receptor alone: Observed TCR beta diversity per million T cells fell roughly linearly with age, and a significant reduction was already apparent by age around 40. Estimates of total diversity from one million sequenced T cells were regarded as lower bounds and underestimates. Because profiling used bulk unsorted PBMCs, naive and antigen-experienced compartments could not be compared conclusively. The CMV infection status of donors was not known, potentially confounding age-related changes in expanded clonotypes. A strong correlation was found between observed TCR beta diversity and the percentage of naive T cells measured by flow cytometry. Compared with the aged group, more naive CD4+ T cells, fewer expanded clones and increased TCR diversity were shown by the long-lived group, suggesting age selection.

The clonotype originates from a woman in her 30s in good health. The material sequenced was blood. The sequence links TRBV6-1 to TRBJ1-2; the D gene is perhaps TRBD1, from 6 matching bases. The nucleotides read TGTGCCAGTGACACCGGGACAAGGAGGATGGGCTACACCTTC. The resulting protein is CASDTGTRRMGYTF.